There are a few counts of the clone carrying this TCR beta chain. Its antigen is as yet unknown. The sample belongs to a study of response to subunit inactivated influenza vaccine. The germline V gene encodes CDR1 SEHNR and CDR2 FQNEAQ (reference sequence). The CDR3 runs 14 residues. V shed 0 bases and J shed 6 bases, with 8 bases lying between them. A single record per CDR3 protein comes from TCRdb applying MiXCR to the RT-PCR reads. The table has 250,000 to 350,000 distinct CDR3 sequences, about 20% seen once. General study points: Few new T cells, the authors suggested, are recruited by each seasonal influenza vaccination.

The receptor comes from a man aged 45-69 years who received an inactivated influenza vaccine. The specimen comprised PBMCs from blood, sampled 21 months after vaccination. J is TRBJ1-4 and V is TRBV7-9; D unclear. The CDR3 bases are TGTGCCAGCAGCTTAGCTCCCGGCTATGAAAAACTGTTTTTT. Translation gives CASSLAPGYEKLFF.